The entry below gives a single T cell receptor beta chain sequence along with its context. Its antigen is as yet unknown. CDR3 length equals 15 residues. Trimming left V 2 bases short and J 7 bases short, with 16 bases between. The germline gives CDR1 MNHNS, CDR2 SASEGT. This specimen belongs to a study of T cells after yellow fever vaccination. Study in general: SMART-Seq v4 Ultra Low Input served to prepare low-cell-number fractions. Study-level findings and limits: CD4 and CD8 compartments shared a small share of clonotypes. Bulk-population clonotypes that are abundant could appear as contaminants in FACS-sorted repertoires.

TCRdb reanalysed the 5' RACE reads using MiXCR and keeps one entry per CDR3 protein. This sample yields under 400,000 distinct CDR3 sequences, of which roughly 10% are seen a single time; 15% to 20% belongs to the top ten. The receptor comes from a man between 18 and 35 years old who received the YFV17D yellow fever vaccine. Material: PBMCs, obtained on the day of the first yellow fever vaccination. The chain links TRBV6-1 to TRBJ2-3; D remains unclear. This chain's CDR3 is CASSEIPAQGNTQYF. As DNA, the CDR3 is TGTGCCAGCAGTGAAATCCCTGCTCAAGGGAATACGCAGTATTTT.